Each of the 5 T cell receptor beta chains below was sequenced from the same sample in a study of cytomegalovirus exposure and HLA in healthy donors. The PCR employed 60 Vbeta primers together with 13 Jbeta primers. The table came from immunoSEQ multiplex PCR; TCRdb's copy has only in-frame clones and leaves some out. The sample contains tens of thousands of clones, around 76% of which appear only once. Sequencing used PBMCs. These receptor sequences come from a man aged 35-49 years in good health and CMV-seronegative.

The chain carries TRBV18 and TRBJ1-4, with TRBD1 matching over 8 bases. The CDR3 consists of 14 residues. CDR1 KGHSH and CDR2 LQKENI come from the germline V gene. The V gene end was trimmed by 8 bases and the J gene end by 7 bases; junction bases not matched to a gene: 9. In DNA form, the CDR3 reads TGTGCCAGCCCTGGACAGGGCGGCGGTGAAAAACTGTTTTTT. Protein: CASPGQGGGEKLFF.

A few counts support this clone. The chain joins TRBV2 to TRBJ1-3; 8 bases fit TRBD1. The CDR3 loop spans 14 amino acids. Germline V gene lookup returns CDR1 SNHLY and CDR2 FYNNEI. Trimming took 10 bases from V and 3 from J; bases not matched to a gene: 8. CDR3 sequence (DNA): TGTGCCACCACGGGAGGACAGGGTGGAAACACCATATATTTT. It specifies CATTGGQGGNTIYF.

The chain recombines TRBV27 with TRBJ1-5; 7 nucleotides line up with TRBD1. Germline V gene sequence: CDR1 MNHEY, CDR2 SMNVEV (reference sequence). CDR3 length equals 13 residues. With 5 bases clipped from V and 8 bases from J, the junction kept 6 bases outside the gene matches. As DNA, the CDR3 is TGTGCCAGCAGTGAGACAGGGTTTAAGCCCCAGCATTTT. Its protein is CASSETGFKPQHF.

This chain connects TRBV15 to TRBJ2-5; 10 bases align to TRBD2. CDR1 is LNHNV, CDR2 YYDKDF, per germline (reference sequence). The V gene end was trimmed by 2 bases and the J gene end by 3 bases; junction bases not matched to a gene: 12. This CDR3 has 18 residues. The CDR3 DNA is TGTGCCACCAGCAGACTCCGACTGAGCGGGAGGGCCGAAGAGACCCAGTACTTC. Protein: CATSRLRLSGRAEETQYF.

This chain links TRBV5-1 with TRBJ2-3; 9 bases are a match to TRBD1. Looked up from germline, CDR1 is SGHRS and CDR2 is YFSETQ. The trim removed 9 bases at V and 0 bases at J, leaving 8 bases unmatched. This CDR3 has 15 residues. CDR3 residues: CATSDRGTSTDTQYF. As DNA, the CDR3 is TGCGCCACCTCGGACAGGGGAACTAGCACAGATACGCAGTATTTT.